The sequence of this T cell receptor beta chain was determined in a study of metastatic and nonmetastatic thyroid tumors. Whole-study findings and limits: Relative to benign nodules, malignant thyroid tumors were reportedly characterized by significantly elevated TCR beta diversity in blood and tumor.

This CDR3 spans 16 amino acids. V was pared by 3 bases and J by 3 bases, with 17 bases between. All patients were untreated before thyroid surgery. With MiXCR, TCRdb called clones anew from the PCR reads. Here the sample spans about 89,000 clones, under 15% being singletons. This clone was observed many times. No antigen is known for it. This chain connects TRBV12-3 or TRBV12-4 to TRBJ1-1, with D possibly matching TRBD1 (6 bases). This receptor was identified in a female donor with papillary thyroid cancer or a benign thyroid nodule (not recorded which). Some clones in this sample may be carry-over from other donors' samples. The material sequenced was tumor tissue. The CDR3 DNA reads as TGTGCCAGCAGTTTCCAGGGGCATATCGGGTACACTGAAGCTTTCTTT. Translation: CASSFQGHIGYTEAFF.